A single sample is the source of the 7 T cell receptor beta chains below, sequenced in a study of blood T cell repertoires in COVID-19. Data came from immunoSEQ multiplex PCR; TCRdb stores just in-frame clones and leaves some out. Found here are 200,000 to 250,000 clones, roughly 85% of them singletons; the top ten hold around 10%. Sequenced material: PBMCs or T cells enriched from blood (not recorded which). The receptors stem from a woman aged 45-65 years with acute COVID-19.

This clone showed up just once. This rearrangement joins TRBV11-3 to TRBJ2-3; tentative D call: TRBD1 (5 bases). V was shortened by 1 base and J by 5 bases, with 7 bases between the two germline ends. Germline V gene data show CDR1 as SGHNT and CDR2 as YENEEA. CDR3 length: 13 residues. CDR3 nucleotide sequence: TGTGCCAGCAGCTTAGGTCAGGGAGATACGCAGTATTTT. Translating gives CASSLGQGDTQYF.

CDR3 sequence: CASSPIPGETYEQYF. In DNA form, the CDR3 reads TGTGCCAGCAGCCCCATCCCCGGGGAGACGTACGAGCAGTACTTC. J is TRBJ2-7 and V is TRBV11-2; D possibly corresponds to TRBD2 (5 bases). There are 15 residues in the CDR3. The ends were cut back, 5 bases at V and 4 bases at J, with 18 bases in the middle. Germline V gives CDR1 SGHAT, CDR2 FQNNGV.

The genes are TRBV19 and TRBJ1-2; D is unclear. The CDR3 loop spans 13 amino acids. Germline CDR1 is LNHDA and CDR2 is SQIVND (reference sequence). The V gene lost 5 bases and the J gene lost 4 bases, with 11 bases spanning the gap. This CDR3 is CASSRGQSYGYTF. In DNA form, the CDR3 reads TGTGCCAGTAGTCGAGGTCAGTCCTATGGCTACACCTTC.

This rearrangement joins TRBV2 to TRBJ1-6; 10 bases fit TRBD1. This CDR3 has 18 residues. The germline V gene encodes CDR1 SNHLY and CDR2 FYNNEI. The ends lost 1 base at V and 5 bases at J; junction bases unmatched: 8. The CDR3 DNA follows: TGTGCCAGCAGTGAAGAGATGACAGGGGGCTATAATAATTCACCCCTCCACTTT. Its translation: CASSEEMTGGYNNSPLHF.

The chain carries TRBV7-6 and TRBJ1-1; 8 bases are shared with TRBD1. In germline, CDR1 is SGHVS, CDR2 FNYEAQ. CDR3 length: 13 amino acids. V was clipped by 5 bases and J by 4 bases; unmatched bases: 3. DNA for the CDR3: TGTGCCAGCAGCCGGACAGGGCGCACTGAAGCTTTCTTT. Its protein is CASSRTGRTEAFF.

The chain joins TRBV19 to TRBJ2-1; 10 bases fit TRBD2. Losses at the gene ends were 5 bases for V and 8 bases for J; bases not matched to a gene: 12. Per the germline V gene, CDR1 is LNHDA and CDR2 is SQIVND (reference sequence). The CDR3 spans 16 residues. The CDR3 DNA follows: TGTGCCAGTAGTCTCTCCTCTAGCGGGGGCGGAGATGAGCAGTTCTTC. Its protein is CASSLSSSGGGDEQFF.

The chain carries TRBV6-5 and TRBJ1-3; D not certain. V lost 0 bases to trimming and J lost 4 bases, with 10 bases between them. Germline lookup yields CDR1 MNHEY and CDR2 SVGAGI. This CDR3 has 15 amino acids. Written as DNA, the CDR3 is TGTGCCAGCAGTTACTCGCGGGTCCCCGGAAACACCATATATTTT. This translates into CASSYSRVPGNTIYF.